A single sample gave rise to the 11 T cell receptor beta chains below, sequenced in a study of T cell responses to AZD1222 COVID-19 vaccine. Here immunoSEQ multiplex PCR was the method, and the copy in TCRdb shows in-frame clones only, minus some. The profile shows approximately 84,000 clones, roughly nine tenths of them singletons. This sample comprised peripheral blood, obtained on day 0 of AZD1222 vaccination. The origin of the receptors is an adult in good health.

The J gene is TRBJ1-4, the V gene TRBV5-4; 10 bases fit TRBD1. Germline V gene sequence: CDR1 SGHNT, CDR2 YYREEE (reference sequence). V trimming: 5 bases; J trimming: 6 bases; junction bases outside the gene matches: 4. This CDR3 contains 14 residues. CDR3 bases: TGTGCCAGCAGGTCCGGGACAGGGGATGAAAAACTGTTTTTT. Translation: CASRSGTGDEKLFF.

The CDR3 is CASSSTGNQPQHF. The DNA for the CDR3 is TGTGCCAGCAGCTCGACAGGGAATCAGCCCCAGCATTTT. This chain joins TRBV2 and TRBJ1-5; 7 bases map to TRBD1. Trimming cost V 6 bases and J 4 bases; bases outside gene matches: 3. This CDR3 has 13 amino acids. Germline CDR1 reads SNHLY; CDR2 reads FYNNEI.

The chain couples TRBV5-1 to TRBJ2-3; a possible D gene is TRBD2 (5 bases). Germline V gives CDR1 SGHRS, CDR2 YFSETQ. The CDR3 runs to 14 residues. V dropped 7 bases and J dropped 5 bases, with 17 bases sitting between them. CDR3 in DNA: TGCGCCAGCGGGGTCCGGGATAGTGTAGATACGCAGTATTTT. The encoded protein is CASGVRDSVDTQYF. The full variable domain, its missing parts supplied by reference TRBV5-1 and TRBJ2-3, is KAGVTQTPRYLIKTRGQQVTLSCSPISGHRSVSWYQQTPGQGLQFLFEYFSETQRNKGNFPGRFSGRQFSNSRSEMNVSTLELGDSALYLCASGVRDSVDTQYFGPGTRLTVL.

This chain joins TRBV6-6 and TRBJ2-5, with D unresolved. Germline-derived CDR1 and CDR2 are MNHNY and SVGAGI (reference sequence). The CDR3 is 12 amino acids. The V gene lost 5 bases and the J gene lost 5 bases, with 9 bases spanning the gap. CDR3 protein: CASSDPKETQYF. CDR3 DNA sequence: TGTGCCAGCAGTGACCCCAAGGAGACCCAGTACTTC.

The V call is TRBV5-1, the J call TRBJ2-7, with D possibly being TRBD1 (6 bases). V was pared by 4 bases and J by 4 bases, with 15 bases between. Germline V gene sequence: CDR1 SGHRS, CDR2 YFSETQ. This CDR3 spans 14 amino acids. The CDR3 DNA reads as TGCGCCAGCAGCCCCCGGGACACGGGTTACGAGCAGTACTTC. Amino acid sequence: CASSPRDTGYEQYF.

The genes are TRBV19 and TRBJ1-5; D unresolved. Trimming pared 0 bases from V and 8 bases from J, leaving 8 bases between. The CDR3 is made up of 13 amino acids. Germline V gene sequence: CDR1 LNHDA, CDR2 SQIVND (reference sequence). CDR3 in DNA: TGTGCCAGTAGTATAGATCCCCAAAAGCCCCAGCATTTT. It is translated as CASSIDPQKPQHF.

The rearrangement links TRBV11-2 to TRBJ2-7; 10 bases are a match to TRBD1. Germline assignment: CDR1 SGHAT and CDR2 FQNNGV. The CDR3 spans 15 residues. V was clipped by 0 bases and J by 2 bases; unmatched bases: 1. The CDR3 here is CASSLDGQGAYEQYF. The CDR3 nucleotides are TGTGCCAGCAGCTTAGACGGACAGGGGGCCTACGAGCAGTACTTC.

The rearrangement joins TRBV7-9 to TRBJ1-2; 8 nucleotides match TRBD1. The V gene's germline CDR1 is SEHNR and CDR2 FQNEAQ (reference sequence). Germline trimming cut 5 bases from V and 8 bases from J; bases unmatched to any gene: 7. This CDR3 spans 13 amino acids. As DNA, the CDR3 is TGTGCCAGCAGCCCCGGACAGGGTAGAGGCTACACCTTC. Translated, it gives CASSPGQGRGYTF.

CDR3 DNA: TGCGCCAGCAGCCGGAAGCTAGCGGGCCTTCACAATGAGCAGTTCTTC. This translates into CASSRKLAGLHNEQFF. The rearrangement links TRBV5-1 to TRBJ2-1; 8 bases line up with TRBD2. CDR3 size: 16 residues. Trimming at V came to 4 bases and at J to 5 bases, leaving 11 bases not matched to a gene. Looked up from germline, CDR1 is SGHRS and CDR2 is YFSETQ.

Written as DNA, the CDR3 is TGTGCCAGCATTGGCCTAGCGGGAAGATCAGATACGCAGTATTTT. This encodes CASIGLAGRSDTQYF. V usage is TRBV6-5 and J usage is TRBJ2-3; 9 bases line up with TRBD2. CDR3 length: 15 amino acids. V trimming: 7 bases; J trimming: 4 bases; junction bases outside the gene matches: 9. From germline, CDR1 is MNHEY and CDR2 SVGAGI.

The chain couples TRBV2 to TRBJ2-7; D is perhaps TRBD1 (6 bases). The CDR3 is made up of 14 amino acids. V lost 6 bases and J 2 bases, leaving 14 bases between the germline ends. Germline V CDR1 and CDR2: SNHLY, FYNNEI. The CDR3 DNA reads as TGTGCCAGCAGGGTGGACAGCCAAACCTACGAGCAGTACTTC. It specifies CASRVDSQTYEQYF. The complete variable domain, with remaining parts taken from reference TRBV2 and TRBJ2-7, reads EPEVTQTPSHQVTQMGQEVILRCVPISNHLYFYWYRQILGQKVEFLVSFYNNEISEKSEIFDDQFSVERPDGSNFTLKIRSTKLEDSAMYFCASRVDSQTYEQYFGPGTRLTVT.